This entry lists 18 T cell receptor beta chains sequenced from one sample in a study of blood T cell repertoires in COVID-19. Method: immunoSEQ multiplex PCR; TCRdb's copy keeps in-frame clones and lacks some. The sample lists 300,000 to 400,000 clones, approximately 85% occurring once. The sample comprised peripheral blood. These receptors were obtained from a human donor in a cohort sampled during active COVID-19.

The V gene is TRBV7-3, the J gene TRBJ2-5; 8 positions match TRBD2. The V segment lost 5 bases and the J segment 3 bases; nucleotides outside the gene matches: 11. The germline V gene has CDR1 SGHTA and CDR2 FQGTGA. CDR3 length equals 16 residues. CDR3 region: CASSATAGLGKETQYF. CDR3 coding DNA: TGTGCCAGCAGCGCGACGGCGGGACTAGGGAAAGAGACCCAGTACTTC.

V and J are TRBV19 and TRBJ1-4, with 7 bases lining up with TRBD1. Unmatched junction bases numbered 10, after V lost 9 bases and J lost 0 bases. The CDR3 has 16 amino acids. CDR1 is LNHDA, CDR2 SQIVND, per germline (reference sequence). The CDR3 sequence: CASRDSSSPTNEKLFF. The CDR3, as DNA: TGTGCCAGCCGGGACAGCAGCAGCCCAACTAATGAAAAACTGTTTTTT.

The chain links TRBV7-9 to TRBJ1-1; D perhaps matches TRBD1 (6 bases). CDR3 size: 12 residues. In germline, CDR1 is SEHNR, CDR2 FQNEAQ (reference sequence). The CDR3 sequence is CVGVDSRNEAFF. The CDR3 bases are TGTGTCGGGGTGGACAGCAGAAATGAAGCTTTCTTT. Full variable domain (rest looked up from reference TRBV7-9 and TRBJ1-1): DTGVSQNPRHKITKRGQNVTFRCDPISEHNRLYWYRQTLGQGPEFLTYFQNEAQLEKSRLLSDRFSAERPKGSFSTLEIQRTEQGDSAMYLCVGVDSRNEAFFGQGTRLTVV.

The chain recombines TRBV3-1 (or the pseudogene TRBV3-2) with TRBJ1-4; tentatively, D is TRBD1 (6 bases). V lost 1 base to trimming and J lost 7 bases, with 16 bases between them. Germline V gives CDR1 LGHDT, CDR2 YNNKEL (reference sequence). This CDR3 contains 16 residues. CDR3 coding DNA: TGTGCCAGCAGCCAAGGTATTGTAACAGGGCGTGAAAAACTGTTTTTT. Protein product: CASSQGIVTGREKLFF.

The rearrangement uses TRBV18 and TRBJ1-2, with TRBD1 matching over 10 bases. V shed 2 bases, J shed 5 bases, and the junction held 8 bases outside the gene matches. The germline CDR1 and CDR2 sequences are KGHSH and LQKENI. The CDR3 has 16 amino acids. In DNA, the CDR3 is TGTGCCAGCTCACCATTGGTGGGACAGGGGCAGTATGGCTACACCTTC. Translating it yields CASSPLVGQGQYGYTF.

This clone was observed a single time. The chain joins TRBV9 to TRBJ1-2, with 7 bases fitting TRBD1. The CDR3 runs to 11 residues. The V gene end was trimmed by 5 bases and the J gene end by 8 bases; junction bases not matched to a gene: 3. The germline gives CDR1 SGDLS, CDR2 YYNGEE. DNA for the CDR3: TGTGCCAGCAGACAGGGGACCGGCTACACCTTC. The encoded protein is CASRQGTGYTF.

This clone was observed once. CDR3 region: CASSGPTGQGLSGANVLTF. The DNA of the CDR3 is TGTGCCAGCAGTGGCCCTACGGGACAGGGCTTATCTGGGGCCAACGTCCTGACTTTC. This chain links TRBV6-1 with TRBJ2-6; 9 bases match TRBD1. Germline V CDR1 and CDR2: MNHNS, SASEGT. The CDR3 is made up of 19 amino acids. Trimming took 4 bases from V and 1 from J; bases not matched to a gene: 11.

There are a few counts of this clone. The chain couples TRBV28 to TRBJ1-5, with 8 bases fitting TRBD1. Trimming took 5 bases from V and 6 from J; bases not matched to a gene: 9. Germline lookup yields CDR1 MDHEN and CDR2 SYDVKM. The CDR3 length is 15 residues. The CDR3 here is CASSRPAGGGQPQHF. In nucleotides, the CDR3 is TGTGCCAGCAGTCGGCCGGCAGGGGGCGGTCAGCCCCAGCATTTT.

This chain links TRBV5-1 with TRBJ2-7; 8 nucleotides agree with TRBD1. Germline V CDR1 and CDR2: SGHRS, YFSETQ. The CDR3 spans 16 residues. V gave up 0 bases and J gave up 0 bases; unmatched junction bases: 5. CDR3 residues: CASSLARDRPSYEQYF. The CDR3 DNA reads TGCGCCAGCAGCTTGGCCCGGGACAGGCCCTCCTACGAGCAGTACTTC.

The V gene is TRBV9, the J gene TRBJ1-4; TRBD1 might be the D (5 bases). V gave up 5 bases and J gave up 6 bases, with 17 bases separating them. This CDR3 spans 15 amino acids. CDR1 is SGDLS and CDR2 is YYNGEE in the germline V gene. CDR3 residues: CASSMGGLRYEKLFF. The CDR3 DNA reads as TGTGCCAGCAGTATGGGGGGACTGAGGTATGAAAAACTGTTTTTT. The whole variable domain, filled in from reference TRBV9 and TRBJ1-4, reads DSGVTQTPKHLITATGQRVTLRCSPRSGDLSVYWYQQSLDQGLQFLIQYYNGEERAKGNILERFSAQQFPDLHSELNLSSLELGDSALYFCASSMGGLRYEKLFFGSGTQLSVL.

The CDR3 region is CASSSGTGSVFEQFF. The DNA for the CDR3 is TGTGCCAGCAGTTCCGGGACAGGGAGTGTTTTTGAGCAGTTCTTC. The chain employs TRBV6-5 and TRBJ2-1; 9 bases align to TRBD1. Germline lookup yields CDR1 MNHEY and CDR2 SVGAGI. The CDR3 covers 15 residues. V gave up 4 bases and J gave up 9 bases; unmatched junction bases: 10.

J is TRBJ1-2 and V is TRBV7-8; no reliable D call. The germline CDR1 and CDR2 sequences are SGHVS and FQNEAQ. The CDR3 covers 14 residues. The V end was cut by 2 bases, the J end by 1 base, with 8 bases between. CDR3 nucleotide sequence: TGTGCCAGCAGCTTAAGTCGGGTTAACTATGGCTACACCTTC. As protein: CASSLSRVNYGYTF.

This clone occurred once. The DNA of the CDR3 is TGCGCCAGCAGCCCAACGGGAGGGAGTGTAGAGACCCAGTACTTC. It is translated as CASSPTGGSVETQYF. The chain joins TRBV5-1 to TRBJ2-5; 8 nucleotides agree with TRBD2. CDR1 SGHRS and CDR2 YFSETQ come from the germline V gene. V gave up 4 bases and J gave up 4 bases; unmatched junction bases: 9. The CDR3 is 15 amino acids.

With respect to this clone: The junction shows a germline mismatch at one end, possibly a read error. V gene TRBV10-3 combines with J gene TRBJ2-7, with 7 bases lining up with TRBD1. The germline CDR1 and CDR2 sequences are ENHRY and SYGVKD. This CDR3 is 11 amino acids long. DNA of the CDR3: TGTGCCATCAGTGGGGGACAGTCTCCAATGTTC. It codes for CAISGGQSPMF.

This clone has just one count. This sequence joins TRBV5-4 and TRBJ1-2, with D possibly matching TRBD1 (5 bases). The CDR3 is 16 amino acids. The V and J ends lost 3 bases and 8 bases respectively, with 23 bases between them. CDR1 SGHNT and CDR2 YYREEE come from the germline V gene (reference sequence). DNA for the CDR3: TGTGCCAGCAGCTATGGTTGGCAGGGTACACAAGGGGGCTACACCTTC. Amino acids: CASSYGWQGTQGGYTF.

The chain combines TRBV4-1 with TRBJ2-7, with 7 bases matching TRBD1. The V segment lost 4 bases and the J segment 1 base; nucleotides outside the gene matches: 7. In germline, CDR1 is MGHRA, CDR2 YSYEKL. CDR3 length: 15 residues. CDR3 residues: CASSREDRRSYEQYF. In DNA, the CDR3 is TGCGCCAGCAGCCGAGAGGACAGGAGGTCCTACGAGCAGTACTTC.

This chain links TRBV18 with TRBJ2-7, with 10 bases matching TRBD2. Per germline, CDR1 KGHSH and CDR2 LQKENI. CDR3 size: 15 residues. With 3 bases clipped from V and 5 bases from J, the junction kept 7 bases outside the gene matches. The CDR3 DNA follows: TGTGCCAGCTCACCCAAAGCGGGGGGGCCCCACGAGCAGTACTTC. This codes for CASSPKAGGPHEQYF.

V usage is TRBV18 and J usage is TRBJ2-1; the match to TRBD2 covers 15 bases. This CDR3 contains 16 residues. Germline values: CDR1 KGHSH, CDR2 LQKENI. V lost 8 bases to trimming and J lost 13 bases; unmatched junction nucleotides: 15. The CDR3 spells CASRRTSGGAEPPQFF. The DNA of the CDR3 is TGTGCCAGCCGTAGGACTAGCGGGGGGGCCGAGCCCCCCCAGTTCTTC.